Below, 27 T cell receptor beta chains from the same sample are listed, as sequenced in a study of blood T cell repertoires in COVID-19. Assay used: immunoSEQ multiplex PCR; TCRdb lists only in-frame clones, some missing. The data hold about 140,000 clones, with over 80% observed a single time. The specimen sequenced was PBMCs or T cells enriched from blood (not recorded which). The receptor set was obtained from a woman between 40 and 55 years old who had recovered from COVID-19.

The chain joins TRBV27 to TRBJ2-3; the match to TRBD2 covers 10 bases. The V gene end was trimmed by 4 bases and the J gene end by 3 bases; junction bases not matched to a gene: 4. The CDR3 totals 15 residues. Germline assignment: CDR1 MNHEY and CDR2 SMNVEV (reference sequence). CDR3 sequence reads: CASSYSLAGTDTQYF. CDR3 coding DNA: TGTGCCAGCAGTTACTCACTAGCGGGGACAGATACGCAGTATTTT.

V usage is TRBV5-1 and J usage is TRBJ1-2; tentative D call: TRBD1 (5 bases). The CDR3 is 15 amino acids. Germline CDR1 reads SGHRS; CDR2 reads YFSETQ. V was shortened by 0 bases and J by 4 bases, with 13 bases between the two germline ends. CDR3 nucleotide sequence: TGCGCCAGCAGCTTGGCCGGACAAACAACCTATGGCTACACCTTC. Its translation: CASSLAGQTTYGYTF.

This chain links TRBV14 with TRBJ1-1; TRBD1 might be the D (5 bases). The germline V gene encodes CDR1 SGHDN and CDR2 FVKESK. The CDR3 has 14 amino acids. Trimming cost V 1 base and J 3 bases, with 9 bases left between them. The CDR3 DNA sequence: TGTGCCAGCAGCCAAGCAGGGTCCTACACTGAAGCTTTCTTT. Residues: CASSQAGSYTEAFF.

The rearrangement joins TRBV5-5 to TRBJ1-2; 8 bases match TRBD1. The CDR3 is 15 residues long. Trimming removed 0 bases from V and 8 bases from J; junction bases left unmatched: 9. Germline V gene lookup returns CDR1 SGHKS and CDR2 YYEKEE (reference sequence). The CDR3 DNA reads as TGTGCCAGCAGCTTGGAAGGCCAGGGGGCACGGGGCTACACCTTC. This gives the protein CASSLEGQGARGYTF.

The rearrangement uses TRBV27 and TRBJ2-7; TRBD1 matches at 12 bases. CDR1 MNHEY and CDR2 SMNVEV come from the germline V gene (reference sequence). This CDR3 comprises 16 residues. V was clipped by 4 bases and J by 7 bases; unmatched bases: 11. In nucleotides, the CDR3 is TGTGCCAGCAGTTCCCAGCCGGGACAGGGGGCGGGGGAGCAGTACTTC. Protein: CASSSQPGQGAGEQYF.

The chain joins TRBV2 to TRBJ1-3, with 8 bases aligning to TRBD1. Germline V gene sequence: CDR1 SNHLY, CDR2 FYNNEI. The CDR3 has 16 residues. Germline trimming cut 6 bases from V and 4 bases from J; bases unmatched to any gene: 11. The CDR3, as DNA: TGTGCCAGCAGAAGGGGACAGGCAACGGGGGGAAACACCATATATTTT. It yields the protein CASRRGQATGGNTIYF.

V and J are TRBV5-1 and TRBJ1-1, with TRBD1 matching over 8 bases. Per the germline V gene, CDR1 is SGHRS and CDR2 is YFSETQ. Trimming took 4 bases from V and 5 from J; bases not matched to a gene: 10. CDR3 length equals 15 residues. CDR3 DNA: TGCGCCAGCAGCGTCGGACAGGGTCTGAGGACTGAAGCTTTCTTT. It encodes CASSVGQGLRTEAFF.

The chain has TRBV2 and TRBJ1-5; 7 nucleotides align to TRBD1. CDR3 length: 15 amino acids. V was clipped by 6 bases and J by 4 bases; unmatched bases: 9. The germline gives CDR1 SNHLY, CDR2 FYNNEI. The CDR3 nucleotides are TGTGCCAGCAGAGGGGGCGGGGCGAGGAATCAGCCCCAGCATTTT. It specifies CASRGGGARNQPQHF. Full variable domain (rest looked up from reference TRBV2 and TRBJ1-5): EPEVTQTPSHQVTQMGQEVILRCVPISNHLYFYWYRQILGQKVEFLVSFYNNEISEKSEIFDDQFSVERPDGSNFTLKIRSTKLEDSAMYFCASRGGGARNQPQHFGDGTRLSIL.

The J gene is TRBJ1-4, the V gene TRBV21-1; TRBD1 is the table's D call, not checked against the DNA. TRBV21-1 is a pseudogene. This CDR3 has 19 residues. CDR3 sequence reads: CASSKEQAGWIVTNEKLFF. The CDR3 DNA sequence: TGTGCCAGCAGCAAAGAGCAGGCAGGCTGGATTGTAACTAATGAAAAACTGTTTTTT.

In its sample, this clone was seen a few times. The CDR3 DNA is TGTGCCAGCAGCTTAGATTTACAGACAGGGGAGTTTCTTGGCTACACCTTC. It codes for CASSLDLQTGEFLGYTF. The chain employs TRBV11-2 and TRBJ1-2; 8 bases match TRBD1. The ends lost 0 bases at V and 7 bases at J; junction bases unmatched: 13. This CDR3 contains 17 residues. Germline CDR1 is SGHAT and CDR2 is FQNNGV.

The chain couples TRBV7-8 to TRBJ2-2, with D possibly TRBD1 on 6 matching bases. CDR1 and CDR2 from the germline V gene are SGHVS and FQNEAQ. CDR3 size: 14 residues. V gave up 4 bases and J gave up 0 bases, with 6 bases separating them. CDR3 sequence reads: CASSWTANTGELFF. CDR3 DNA: TGTGCCAGCAGCTGGACAGCGAACACCGGGGAGCTGTTTTTT.

The chain has TRBV7-9 and TRBJ2-1, with D hard to call. V was clipped by 5 bases and J by 6 bases, with 8 bases between them. The CDR3 contains 12 residues. Germline loops: CDR1 SEHNR, CDR2 FQNEAQ (reference sequence). DNA for the CDR3: TGTGCCAGCAGCCCCCAGTCCAATGAGCAGTTCTTC. Translated: CASSPQSNEQFF. The variable domain in full, with the rest retrieved from reference TRBV7-9 and TRBJ2-1, is DTGVSQNPRHKITKRGQNVTFRCDPISEHNRLYWYRQTLGQGPEFLTYFQNEAQLEKSRLLSDRFSAERPKGSFSTLEIQRTEQGDSAMYLCASSPQSNEQFFGPGTRLTVL.

The chain joins TRBV11-2 to TRBJ1-3; D call uncertain. Trimming took 1 base from V and 1 from J, leaving 5 bases between them. Germline V CDR1 and CDR2: SGHAT, FQNNGV. The CDR3 spans 14 residues. CDR3 nucleotide sequence: TGTGCCAGCAGCTTAGGGGCGTCTGGAAACACCATATATTTT. Its translation: CASSLGASGNTIYF.

This clone was recorded once. The junction departs from germline at one end; a sequencing error may be responsible. The rearrangement uses TRBV2 and TRBJ2-3; D may be TRBD2 (5 bases). Germline values: CDR1 SNHLY, CDR2 FYNNEI. This CDR3 region has 12 residues. CDR3 in DNA: TGTGCCAGCAGAGCTAGCAGAGATACGCAGTATTTT. Protein product: CASRASRDTQYF. Looking up the rest from reference TRBV2 and TRBJ2-3 gives the full variable domain: EPEVTQTPSHQVTQMGQEVILRCVPISNHLYFYWYRQILGQKVEFLVSFYNNEISEKSEIFDDQFSVERPDGSNFTLKIRSTKLEDSAMYFCASRASRDTQYFGPGTRLTVL.

The chain recombines TRBV2 with TRBJ2-6; 9 bases match TRBD1. The J segment lost 4 bases and the V segment lost 6 bases, leaving 7 bases of the junction unmatched. The germline V gene has CDR1 SNHLY and CDR2 FYNNEI. The CDR3 sequence is 16 residues long. The CDR3 protein is CASSPGTGLGANVLTF. The DNA for the CDR3 is TGTGCCAGCAGCCCAGGGACAGGGTTAGGGGCCAACGTCCTGACTTTC.

This chain joins TRBV7-9 and TRBJ2-1; D possibly corresponds to TRBD2 (6 bases). This CDR3 has 18 residues. The V end was cut by 5 bases, the J end by 3 bases, with 23 bases between. Germline V gene data show CDR1 as SEHNR and CDR2 as FQNEAQ (reference sequence). This chain's CDR3 is CASSLRRDSPSIYNEQFF. CDR3 nucleotide sequence: TGTGCCAGCAGCCTACGCCGGGACTCTCCCTCTATCTACAATGAGCAGTTCTTC.

The genes are TRBV7-2 and TRBJ1-6, with TRBD1 as a possible D gene (6 bases). Germline CDR1 SGHTA, CDR2 FQGNSA. CDR3 length: 15 residues. Trimming shortened V by 3 bases and J by 7 bases, and 13 bases separated the two germline ends. The CDR3 nucleotides are TGTGCCAGCAGCTTTTCGACAGGATCCAATTCACCCCTCCACTTT. This translates into CASSFSTGSNSPLHF.

The chain uses TRBV6-5 and TRBJ2-7, with TRBD1 matching 11 bases. V trimming: 2 bases; J trimming: 1 base; junction bases outside the gene matches: 4. Germline CDR1 is MNHEY and CDR2 is SVGAGI. The CDR3 has 16 amino acids. The CDR3 protein is CASSYAGQGGSYEQYF. The CDR3, as DNA: TGTGCCAGCAGTTACGCGGGACAGGGGGGTTCCTACGAGCAGTACTTC.

The rearrangement joins TRBV25-1 to TRBJ2-1, with 11 nucleotides matching TRBD1. From germline, CDR1 is MGHDK and CDR2 SYGVNS. V lost 5 bases and J lost 5; bases outside the gene matches: 8. CDR3 length: 16 residues. Here the CDR3 reads CASSSLGQGAHNEQFF. The CDR3 DNA sequence: TGTGCCAGCAGTTCGCTAGGACAGGGGGCACACAATGAGCAGTTCTTC.

This rearrangement joins TRBV3-1 (or the pseudogene TRBV3-2) to TRBJ2-4; 12 bases line up with TRBD2. CDR3 length equals 14 residues. V shed 6 bases, J shed 5 bases, and the junction held 2 bases outside the gene matches. CDR1 is LGHDT, CDR2 YNNKEL, per germline (reference sequence). CDR3 sequence reads: CASRGTSGQNIQYF. CDR3 DNA sequence: TGTGCCAGCAGGGGGACTAGCGGGCAAAACATTCAGTACTTC.

V usage is TRBV7-8 and J usage is TRBJ1-2; possibly TRBD1 for D (6 bases). The CDR3 runs 16 residues. Per germline, CDR1 SGHVS and CDR2 FQNEAQ. The V end lost 5 bases, the J end lost 6 bases, and 22 bases lay between the germline ends. The CDR3 sequence: CASSPSGGRRSNGYTF. The CDR3 region has the DNA TGTGCCAGCAGCCCCTCCGGGGGGCGCCGGTCTAATGGCTACACCTTC.

The J gene is TRBJ2-7, the V gene TRBV4-1; D perhaps matches TRBD1 (5 bases). The germline V gene has CDR1 MGHRA and CDR2 YSYEKL. The V end was cut by 1 base, the J end by 5 bases, with 15 bases between. The CDR3 extends over 15 amino acids. The CDR3 sequence: CASSQVVAGINEQYF. Here the CDR3 DNA reads TGCGCCAGCAGCCAAGTCGTGGCAGGGATCAACGAGCAGTACTTC.

This clone was seen only once. The chain is built from TRBV2 and TRBJ1-1; D may be TRBD1 (6 bases). Trimming pared 8 bases from V and 7 bases from J, leaving 17 bases between. The CDR3 extends over 13 amino acids. Looked up from germline, CDR1 is SNHLY and CDR2 is FYNNEI. CDR3 region: CASLVEGVGEAFF. The CDR3 DNA reads TGTGCCAGCTTAGTTGAGGGGGTTGGTGAAGCTTTCTTT.

The chain employs TRBV19 and TRBJ2-7; 9 bases line up with TRBD1. The trim removed 6 bases at V and 4 bases at J, leaving 10 bases unmatched. Germline CDR1 reads LNHDA; CDR2 reads SQIVND (reference sequence). The length of the CDR3 is 15 residues. The CDR3, as DNA: TGTGCCAGTAGCCGGGACGGGACAGGGAATTACGAGCAGTACTTC. Translating it yields CASSRDGTGNYEQYF.

V is TRBV5-1 and J is TRBJ1-2; D perhaps matches TRBD1 (5 bases). Germline CDR1 SGHRS, CDR2 YFSETQ. V lost 0 bases and J 6 bases, leaving 12 bases between the germline ends. The CDR3 covers 14 residues. This CDR3 reads CASSLGLRGDGYTF. CDR3 nucleotide sequence: TGCGCCAGCAGCTTGGGCCTCCGGGGGGATGGCTACACCTTC.

The chain is built from TRBV3-1 (or the pseudogene TRBV3-2) and TRBJ2-2, with 10 bases identical to TRBD2. The V gene's germline CDR1 is LGHDT and CDR2 YNNKEL (reference sequence). The CDR3 extends over 16 amino acids. V shed 4 bases, J shed 1 base, and the junction held 3 bases outside the gene matches. CDR3: CASSLTSGWNTGELFF. CDR3 bases: TGTGCCAGCAGCCTGACTAGCGGGTGGAACACCGGGGAGCTGTTTTTT.

V is TRBV7-9 and J is TRBJ2-1, with D maybe TRBD2 (5 bases). The CDR3 is 16 residues long. Germline V lookup: CDR1 SEHNR, CDR2 FQNEAQ (reference sequence). Deletions cut 5 bases from V and 0 bases from J, with 14 bases between. CDR3 in amino acids: CASSPTSRVSYNEQFF. The DNA of the CDR3 is TGTGCCAGCAGCCCTACTTCGAGGGTCTCCTACAATGAGCAGTTCTTC.